A single sample gave rise to the 27 T cell receptor beta chains below, sequenced in a study of blood T cell repertoires in COVID-19. Produced via immunoSEQ multiplex PCR; TCRdb's table is partial and in-frame only. The data contain a few hundred thousand clones, 70% to 90% of them singletons. The sample was peripheral blood. The source of these receptors is a man aged 18-30 years with active or convalescent COVID-19.

V and J are TRBV18 and TRBJ2-4, with 9 bases that match TRBD1. Germline V gene data show CDR1 as KGHSH and CDR2 as LQKENI. This CDR3 contains 15 residues. J was trimmed by 4 bases and V by 4 bases; bases with no gene match: 5. Here the CDR3 reads CASSLTGGSKNIQYF. The CDR3 DNA reads as TGTGCCAGCTCACTAACAGGGGGCTCGAAAAACATTCAGTACTTC.

The chain couples TRBV25-1 to TRBJ2-2, with no clear D. Germline assignment: CDR1 MGHDK and CDR2 SYGVNS. This CDR3 spans 15 amino acids. Trimming cost V 5 bases and J 3 bases, with 13 bases left between them. This CDR3 reads CASSQSRGDTGELFF. The CDR3 nucleotides read TGTGCCAGCAGTCAGTCGCGAGGAGACACCGGGGAGCTGTTTTTT.

The V gene is TRBV5-4, the J gene TRBJ2-1; D is possibly TRBD1 (6 bases). CDR1 and CDR2 (germline): SGHNT, YYREEE (reference sequence). The CDR3 covers 14 residues. Trimming pared 2 bases from V and 11 bases from J, leaving 17 bases between. The CDR3 nucleotides are TGTGCCAGCAGCTTCAGGGGAACTACAATGAAGCAGTTCTTC. Encoded protein: CASSFRGTTMKQFF.

CDR3: CSVGQEANYGYTF. CDR3 sequence (DNA): TGCAGCGTTGGACAGGAAGCTAACTATGGCTACACCTTC. This rearrangement joins TRBV29-1 to TRBJ1-2; a possible D gene is TRBD1 (6 bases). The CDR3 extends over 13 amino acids. Trimming cost V 4 bases and J 0 bases, with 9 bases left between them. Germline V gene lookup returns CDR1 SQVTM and CDR2 ANQGSEA.

The chain uses TRBV2 and TRBJ1-6; TRBD1 agrees at 7 bases. This CDR3 contains 14 residues. Germline CDR1 reads SNHLY; CDR2 reads FYNNEI. The trim removed 9 bases at V and 10 bases at J, leaving 12 bases unmatched. As DNA, the CDR3 is TGTGCCAGTAGATTGACAGGGCTAGGCTCACCCCTCCACTTT. It specifies CASRLTGLGSPLHF.

The J gene is TRBJ2-7, the V gene TRBV25-1, with TRBD2 as a possible D gene (6 bases). The CDR3 consists of 13 residues. CDR1 and CDR2 (germline): MGHDK, SYGVNS. V was pared by 2 bases and J by 3 bases, with 8 bases between. CDR3 nucleotide sequence: TGTGCCAGCAGTGAAGGGGGGTACTACGAGCAGTACTTC. Its translation is CASSEGGYYEQYF.

The chain has TRBV7-9 and TRBJ2-7; the D gene is possibly TRBD2 (6 bases). V was clipped by 7 bases and J by 3 bases, with 16 bases between them. Germline V gene sequence: CDR1 SEHNR, CDR2 FQNEAQ (reference sequence). The CDR3 consists of 14 residues. The CDR3 here is CASTPRGSGYEQYF. CDR3 nucleotide sequence: TGTGCCAGCACGCCCCGAGGTAGCGGCTACGAGCAGTACTTC. Variable domain in full (rest from reference TRBV7-9 and TRBJ2-7): DTGVSQNPRHKITKRGQNVTFRCDPISEHNRLYWYRQTLGQGPEFLTYFQNEAQLEKSRLLSDRFSAERPKGSFSTLEIQRTEQGDSAMYLCASTPRGSGYEQYFGPGTRLTVT.

The chain links TRBV19 to TRBJ2-7; possible D gene TRBD2, 6 bases. CDR3 size: 16 residues. CDR1 LNHDA and CDR2 SQIVND come from the germline V gene (reference sequence). V dropped 4 bases and J dropped 9 bases, with 25 bases sitting between them. The CDR3 region is CASSKVVAVLSGGQYF. CDR3 in DNA: TGTGCCAGTAGTAAGGTGGTAGCGGTCCTGTCCGGGGGGCAGTACTTC.

The chain couples TRBV11-1 to TRBJ1-1; unclear D gene. Trimming stripped 1 base from V and 3 bases from J, with 9 bases between. CDR3 length: 14 residues. Per germline, CDR1 SGHAT and CDR2 FQDESV (reference sequence). The CDR3 protein is CASSLEAGDTEAFF. The CDR3 nucleotides read TGTGCCAGCAGCTTAGAAGCCGGGGACACTGAAGCTTTCTTT.

The chain employs TRBV7-6 and TRBJ2-7; 14 bases are a match to TRBD2. The CDR3 totals 16 residues. V shed 2 bases, J shed 5 bases, and the junction held 5 bases outside the gene matches. Per the germline V gene, CDR1 is SGHVS and CDR2 is FNYEAQ. CDR3 residues: CASSLRGLAGDDEQYF. The DNA of the CDR3 is TGTGCCAGCAGCTTAAGGGGACTAGCGGGAGATGACGAGCAGTACTTC.

The chain uses TRBV10-3 and TRBJ2-1; 12 bases line up with TRBD2. Germline V gene data show CDR1 as ENHRY and CDR2 as SYGVKD. The CDR3 sequence is 14 residues long. Trimming at V came to 10 bases and at J to 5 bases, leaving 6 bases not matched to a gene. The CDR3: CATQTSGGNNEQFF. The CDR3 DNA reads as TGTGCCACCCAGACTAGCGGGGGCAACAATGAGCAGTTCTTC.

The chain has TRBV5-5 and TRBJ1-4, with D tentatively TRBD1 (5 bases). The CDR3 is made up of 13 amino acids. Trimming shortened V by 4 bases and J by 6 bases, and 10 bases separated the two germline ends. Germline V gene lookup returns CDR1 SGHKS and CDR2 YYEKEE (reference sequence). The CDR3 nucleotides are TGTGCCAGCAGCGGCAGGGTTGATGAAAAACTGTTTTTT. Amino acid sequence: CASSGRVDEKLFF.

The chain is built from TRBV5-1 and TRBJ1-2; the D is unclear. CDR1 is SGHRS and CDR2 is YFSETQ in the germline V gene. This CDR3 is built from 15 residues. Trimming pared 1 base from V and 4 bases from J, leaving 14 bases between. The CDR3 sequence: CASSLYGDSGYGYTF. The CDR3 DNA reads as TGCGCCAGCAGCTTGTACGGGGATAGCGGCTATGGCTACACCTTC.

The chain employs TRBV12-3 or TRBV12-4 and TRBJ1-1; D unresolved. The length of the CDR3 is 13 residues. V lost 2 bases and J lost 3, with 7 bases in between. CDR3 sequence reads: CASSLNSHTEAFF. DNA of the CDR3: TGTGCCAGCAGTTTAAACAGCCACACTGAAGCTTTCTTT.

This clone was seen a handful of times. This chain uses TRBV28 with TRBJ1-2; TRBD1 might be the D (6 bases). The V end lost 3 bases, the J end lost 9 bases, and 8 bases lay between the germline ends. The CDR3 has 11 amino acids. The germline V gene encodes CDR1 MDHEN and CDR2 SYDVKM. The CDR3 is CASSLGASYTF. CDR3 in DNA: TGTGCCAGCAGTTTGGGGGCTAGCTACACCTTC.

The sample holds one count of this clone. The rearrangement joins TRBV24-1 to TRBJ2-1; 7 bases align to TRBD1. CDR1 KGHDR and CDR2 SFDVKD come from the germline V gene. J gave up 5 bases and V 2 bases, and 2 bases lay outside the gene matches. The CDR3 extends over 14 amino acids. CDR3 sequence (DNA): TGTGCCACCAGTGATTGGGGGACAGACAATGAGCAGTTCTTC. Its translation is CATSDWGTDNEQFF.

The chain has TRBV27 and TRBJ2-3; weak D call: TRBD2 (6 bases). Trimming shortened V by 4 bases and J by 0 bases, and 11 bases separated the two germline ends. The germline CDR1 and CDR2 sequences are MNHEY and SMNVEV (reference sequence). The CDR3 spans 15 residues. CDR3 in DNA: TGTGCCAGCAGTTCGGGACTGGCAAGCACAGATACGCAGTATTTT. It specifies CASSSGLASTDTQYF.

The J gene is TRBJ1-6, the V gene TRBV28; 9 bases map to TRBD1. Germline V gene lookup returns CDR1 MDHEN and CDR2 SYDVKM. V trimming: 6 bases; J trimming: 9 bases; junction bases outside the gene matches: 12. The CDR3 consists of 16 residues. The CDR3 loop reads CASRPPYRGPTSPLHF. The CDR3 nucleotides read TGTGCCAGCAGGCCCCCCTACAGGGGGCCCACTTCACCCCTCCACTTT.

The V and J genes are TRBV6-5 and TRBJ2-3; TRBD1 is a possible D gene (6 bases). The CDR3 length is 14 residues. Germline V gene data show CDR1 as MNHEY and CDR2 as SVGAGI. Trimming cost V 0 bases and J 4 bases, with 8 bases left between them. CDR3 sequence (DNA): TGTGCCAGCAGTTACTCGAACAGGGCAGATACGCAGTATTTT. Protein: CASSYSNRADTQYF.

The chain is built from TRBV3-1 (or the pseudogene TRBV3-2) and TRBJ1-2; 7 bases fit TRBD1. The germline gives CDR1 LGHDT, CDR2 YNNKEL (reference sequence). The CDR3 covers 14 residues. With 4 bases clipped from V and 7 bases from J, the junction kept 9 bases outside the gene matches. The CDR3 DNA reads as TGTGCCAGCAGCCTTGAGGGGGCGCGTTTTGGCTACACCTTC. It yields the protein CASSLEGARFGYTF.

The chain has TRBV11-2 and TRBJ2-5; tentatively, D is TRBD1 (6 bases). V was clipped by 5 bases and J by 1 base, with 14 bases between them. CDR3 size: 15 residues. Germline V gene sequence: CDR1 SGHAT, CDR2 FQNNGV. CDR3 sequence: CASSPRGSIQETQYF. The CDR3 DNA follows: TGTGCCAGCAGCCCAAGGGGGAGCATCCAAGAGACCCAGTACTTC.

This chain connects TRBV4-2 to TRBJ2-1, with 7 bases fitting TRBD2. CDR3 length: 16 amino acids. V was clipped by 0 bases and J by 1 base; unmatched bases: 3. CDR1 and CDR2 (germline): LGHNA, YNFKEQ. This chain's CDR3 is CASSQDGLVSYNEQFF. CDR3 sequence (DNA): TGTGCCAGCAGCCAAGATGGACTAGTTTCCTACAATGAGCAGTTCTTC.

The chain couples TRBV5-1 to TRBJ1-4; TRBD1 agrees at 9 bases. This CDR3 has 15 residues. Trimming took 2 bases from V and 6 from J; bases not matched to a gene: 5. Germline V lookup: CDR1 SGHRS, CDR2 YFSETQ. CDR3 sequence: CASSLTGQGHEKLFF. In nucleotides, the CDR3 is TGCGCCAGCAGCTTAACGGGACAGGGACATGAAAAACTGTTTTTT.

Worth noting for this clone: At one of its ends the junction is not consistent with the germline gene, which may arise from a read error. The J gene is TRBJ2-1, the V gene TRBV7-7; 7 bases agree with TRBD1. CDR1 is SSHAT and CDR2 is FNYEAQ in the germline V gene (reference sequence). The CDR3 covers 15 residues. DNA of the CDR3: TGTGCTAGCAGCCTCGAGGGGGCCCTATACAATGAGCAGTTCTTC. Its translation: CASSLEGALYNEQFF.

This clone was recorded only once. The chain uses TRBV20-1 and TRBJ2-7; no clear D gene. The CDR3 consists of 14 residues. The ends were cut back, 3 bases at V and 2 bases at J, with 14 bases in the middle. The germline CDR1 and CDR2 sequences are DFQATT and SNEGSKA (reference sequence). Written as DNA, the CDR3 is TGCAGTGCTAGTGGGTGGGCAGATCCCTACGAGCAGTACTTC. Amino acid sequence: CSASGWADPYEQYF.

The chain combines TRBV13 with TRBJ1-5; D may be TRBD1 (6 bases). There are 13 residues in the CDR3. The germline CDR1 and CDR2 sequences are PRHDT and FYEKMQ (reference sequence). Trimming left V 5 bases short and J 3 bases short, with 8 bases between. The chain's CDR3 is CASSRDNNQPQHF. The CDR3 DNA sequence: TGTGCCAGCAGCCGGGACAACAATCAGCCCCAGCATTTT.

The chain links TRBV7-9 to TRBJ1-1, with TRBD1 as a possible D gene (5 bases). V was shortened by 5 bases and J by 1 base, with 11 bases between the two germline ends. Germline assignment: CDR1 SEHNR and CDR2 FQNEAQ (reference sequence). There are 14 residues in the CDR3. CDR3 in DNA: TGTGCCAGCAGCCCCCAGGGTTCGAACACTGAAGCTTTCTTT. It yields the protein CASSPQGSNTEAFF.